A single sample is the source of the 27 T cell receptor beta chains below, sequenced in a study of beta chain features in type 1 diabetes. General study points: In all four CD4+ subsets, TCRB CDR3 length was significantly, moderately reduced in type 1 diabetes.

Their target antigens are unknown. All of the isolated RNA was reverse transcribed, so expressed TCRB transcripts were sequenced. Sequencing was performed with immunoSEQ multiplex PCR; in TCRdb, only in-frame clones are kept and a portion is missing. The table lists 680,000 or so clones, 13% of them singletons. What was sequenced was naive CD4+ T cells from blood. These receptors all come from a man between 18 and 29 years old with type 1 diabetes.

The chain carries TRBV5-1 and TRBJ2-7; 7 positions match TRBD1. Germline assignment: CDR1 SGHRS and CDR2 YFSETQ. Trimming took 3 bases from V and 0 from J; bases not matched to a gene: 12. The CDR3 runs to 17 residues. The CDR3 nucleotides read TGCGCCAGCAGCTCCCGGGGTGGGACAGCTCCCTCCTACGAGCAGTACTTC. It yields the protein CASSSRGGTAPSYEQYF.

This clone came up a few times. V gene TRBV11-1 combines with J gene TRBJ2-1; TRBD1 might be the D (6 bases). The ends were cut back, 1 base at V and 0 bases at J, with 16 bases in the middle. CDR1 is SGHAT, CDR2 FQDESV, per germline (reference sequence). This CDR3 contains 18 residues. The CDR3 here is CASSLEAYGQSSYNEQFF. The DNA of the CDR3 is TGTGCCAGCAGCTTAGAAGCCTACGGACAGAGCTCCTACAATGAGCAGTTCTTC. Filled out from reference TRBV11-1 and TRBJ2-1, the complete variable domain reads EAEVAQSPRYKITEKSQAVAFWCDPISGHATLYWYRQILGQGPELLVQFQDESVVDDSQLPKDRFSAERLKGVDSTLKIQPAELGDSAMYLCASSLEAYGQSSYNEQFFGPGTRLTVL.

The chain links TRBV5-1 to TRBJ2-7; 7 nucleotides match TRBD1. Germline V gene data show CDR1 as SGHRS and CDR2 as YFSETQ. Unmatched junction bases numbered 6, after V lost 0 bases and J lost 6 bases. This CDR3 spans 14 amino acids. The CDR3 here is CASSLGQGTSEQYF. The DNA for the CDR3 is TGCGCCAGCAGCTTGGGACAGGGTACCTCCGAGCAGTACTTC.

V usage is TRBV19 and J usage is TRBJ1-1; TRBD1 matches 11 bases. CDR3 length equals 14 residues. Germline loops: CDR1 LNHDA, CDR2 SQIVND (reference sequence). The junction had 5 bases not matched to a gene; V was cut back by 6 bases and J by 5 bases. The CDR3 here is CASRTGQGETEAFF. CDR3 sequence (DNA): TGTGCCAGTAGAACGGGACAGGGGGAAACTGAAGCTTTCTTT.

This clone was observed a few times. This sequence joins TRBV6-6 and TRBJ1-1; no clear D gene. Germline values: CDR1 MNHNY, CDR2 SVGAGI (reference sequence). The CDR3 is made up of 13 amino acids. The germline V and J ends were trimmed by 0 bases and 1 base, with 3 bases remaining between them. This CDR3 reads CASSYSENTEAFF. The CDR3 coding sequence is TGTGCCAGCAGTTACTCAGAGAACACTGAAGCTTTCTTT.

The chain links TRBV7-9 to TRBJ1-3, with 7 bases aligning to TRBD1. Germline V gene sequence: CDR1 SEHNR, CDR2 FQNEAQ (reference sequence). The CDR3 sequence is 15 residues long. V lost 4 bases to trimming and J lost 3 bases; unmatched junction nucleotides: 6. For the CDR3, the DNA is TGTGCCAGCAGCTGGGTCAGGGGGATTGGAAACACCATATATTTT. Translating gives CASSWVRGIGNTIYF.

This chain links TRBV30 with TRBJ2-3; D possibly corresponds to TRBD1 (5 bases). The CDR3 has 13 residues. Germline CDR1 is GTSNPN and CDR2 is SVGIG (reference sequence). V was cut by 2 bases and J by 2 bases, with 8 bases left in between. Here the CDR3 reads CAWSWGYTDTQYF. Written as DNA, the CDR3 is TGTGCCTGGAGTTGGGGCTACACAGATACGCAGTATTTT.

There are a few counts of this clone. This chain connects TRBV7-8 to TRBJ2-3; 11 bases fit TRBD2. CDR1 is SGHVS, CDR2 FQNEAQ, per germline. The length of the CDR3 is 16 residues. With V trimmed by 5 bases and J by 3 bases, 7 bases remained unmatched. The CDR3 sequence: CASSPRRLAGTDTQYF. CDR3 coding DNA: TGTGCCAGCAGCCCCCGTCGACTAGCGGGGACAGATACGCAGTATTTT.

J is TRBJ1-3 and V is TRBV30; D call uncertain. V lost 2 bases and J lost 0, with 8 bases in between. Germline V CDR1 and CDR2: GTSNPN, SVGIG (reference sequence). This CDR3 has 14 residues. For the CDR3, the DNA is TGTGCCTGGAGTATCACCCACTCTGGAAACACCATATATTTT. This sequence encodes CAWSITHSGNTIYF.

This clone showed up just a few times. The chain has TRBV9 and TRBJ1-4; 9 bases align to TRBD1. The V and J ends lost 3 bases and 7 bases, in that order; junction bases with no gene match: 7. This CDR3 is 15 amino acids long. CDR1 and CDR2 (germline): SGDLS, YYNGEE. The CDR3 protein is CASSESGTGSEKLFF. CDR3 DNA: TGTGCCAGCAGCGAATCCGGGACAGGGAGTGAAAAACTGTTTTTT.

This clone was observed a few times. The chain uses TRBV28 and TRBJ2-4, with 7 bases aligning to TRBD1. Germline V gene sequence: CDR1 MDHEN, CDR2 SYDVKM. The CDR3 covers 13 residues. V trimming: 10 bases; J trimming: 1 base; junction bases outside the gene matches: 4. CDR3 residues: CAIMDRAKNIQYF. The CDR3 nucleotides read TGTGCCATCATGGACAGGGCCAAAAACATTCAGTACTTC.

This clone was picked up a small number of times. Additional DNA sequences in this sample encode the identical CDR3. The gene calls are TRBV10-3 and TRBJ2-1; TRBD1 matches 8 bases. The CDR3 is made up of 14 amino acids. J lost 7 bases, V lost 0 bases, and 2 bases had no gene match. Germline lookup yields CDR1 ENHRY and CDR2 SYGVKD. CDR3 in DNA: TGTGCCATCAGTGAGTCAACAGGGGGTAATGAGCAGTTCTTC. Translation gives CAISESTGGNEQFF.

In its sample, this clone was seen a few times. The chain recombines TRBV7-9 with TRBJ2-1, with 12 bases lining up with TRBD1. V was clipped by 0 bases and J by 9 bases; unmatched bases: 3. The CDR3 loop spans 15 amino acids. Germline assignment: CDR1 SEHNR and CDR2 FQNEAQ (reference sequence). CDR3 in amino acids: CASSLAGQGAVEQFF. The CDR3, as DNA: TGTGCCAGCAGCTTAGCGGGACAGGGGGCGGTTGAGCAGTTCTTC.

There are a few counts of this clone. The V call is TRBV10-3, the J call TRBJ1-3; TRBD1 might be the D (5 bases). The CDR3 is 11 residues long. The germline V gene encodes CDR1 ENHRY and CDR2 SYGVKD. V was trimmed by 10 bases and J by 7 bases, leaving 11 bases between them. The CDR3 DNA sequence: TGTGCCACGACGGCAGGGAACACCATATATTTT. This sequence encodes CATTAGNTIYF.

The rearrangement uses TRBV4-1 and TRBJ1-5; 8 bases fit TRBD1. The CDR3 covers 15 residues. Germline CDR1 reads MGHRA; CDR2 reads YSYEKL. V dropped 3 bases and J dropped 7; count of bases not matched to a gene: 8. This chain's CDR3 is CASSQPDRDGQPQHF. CDR3 in DNA: TGCGCCAGCAGCCAGCCGGACAGGGATGGGCAGCCCCAGCATTTT.

The CDR3: CASSFRTGDETQYF. The CDR3 nucleotides are TGTGCCAGCAGCTTTCGGACAGGGGACGAGACCCAGTACTTC. The chain uses TRBV7-9 and TRBJ2-5, with 9 bases aligning to TRBD1. This CDR3 region has 14 residues. V was pared by 3 bases and J by 5 bases, with 4 bases of the junction left unmatched. Per germline, CDR1 SEHNR and CDR2 FQNEAQ (reference sequence).

This clone was seen a few times. This rearrangement joins TRBV4-1 to TRBJ2-1; D ambiguous. The CDR3 extends over 15 amino acids. V was pared by 0 bases and J by 5 bases, with 11 bases between. The germline V gene has CDR1 MGHRA and CDR2 YSYEKL. The CDR3 DNA is TGCGCCAGCAGCCAAGATAGGCCTTCCCACAATGAGCAGTTCTTC. It encodes CASSQDRPSHNEQFF.

This clone was counted between two and nine times. The chain is built from TRBV7-8 and TRBJ2-3; TRBD2 is a possible D gene (5 bases). The ends were cut back, 1 base at V and 0 bases at J, with 8 bases in the middle. The germline CDR1 and CDR2 sequences are SGHVS and FQNEAQ. The CDR3 runs 15 residues. The CDR3 DNA follows: TGTGCCAGCAGCTTAGGGAGGATGAGCACAGATACGCAGTATTTT. Amino acids: CASSLGRMSTDTQYF.

On this clone itself: This sample includes further DNA sequences coding for the same CDR3. V and J are TRBV7-2 and TRBJ1-2; TRBD1 aligns across 8 bases. V dropped 4 bases and J dropped 2; count of bases not matched to a gene: 3. Germline loops: CDR1 SGHTA, CDR2 FQGNSA. There are 14 residues in the CDR3. The DNA for the CDR3 is TGTGCCAGCAGCTCAGCAGGGGGCAACTATGGCTACACCTTC. Translation gives CASSSAGGNYGYTF.

The chain joins TRBV4-2 to TRBJ1-2, with D maybe TRBD1 (5 bases). Between the trimmed V and J ends, which lost 5 bases and 6 bases, there was a span of 16 bases. CDR1 and CDR2 (germline): LGHNA, YNFKEQ. This CDR3 has 14 amino acids. The CDR3 protein is CASSGRRDIDGYTF. DNA for the CDR3: TGTGCCAGCAGCGGGCGCAGGGATATCGATGGCTACACCTTC.

The chain links TRBV2 to TRBJ1-1, with a tentative D call TRBD1 (6 bases). The germline gives CDR1 SNHLY, CDR2 FYNNEI. Trimming took off 7 bases at V and 0 bases at J, with 9 bases between the two ends. The CDR3 loop spans 13 amino acids. CDR3 bases: TGTGCCAGCACGGGACAAATGAACACTGAAGCTTTCTTT. Translating it yields CASTGQMNTEAFF.

This clone turned up a few times. V gene TRBV2 combines with J gene TRBJ1-1, with D tentatively TRBD1 (6 bases). This CDR3 region has 16 residues. Germline V gene lookup returns CDR1 SNHLY and CDR2 FYNNEI. V shed 7 bases and J shed 1 base, with 19 bases lying between them. The CDR3 reads CASTTGSTWGNTEAFF. The CDR3 nucleotides read TGTGCCAGCACCACAGGGTCGACCTGGGGGAACACTGAAGCTTTCTTT.

In its sample, this clone was seen a few times. V and J are TRBV7-9 and TRBJ2-7, with 8 bases lining up with TRBD1. Per the germline V gene, CDR1 is SEHNR and CDR2 is FQNEAQ (reference sequence). The CDR3 contains 15 residues. Trimming at V came to 1 base and at J to 4 bases, leaving 6 bases not matched to a gene. The DNA for the CDR3 is TGTGCCAGCAGCTTAGTTCCAGGGGGCGAGTACGAGCAGTACTTC. It yields the protein CASSLVPGGEYEQYF. The full variable domain, with the rest looked up from reference TRBV7-9 and TRBJ2-7, is DTGVSQNPRHKITKRGQNVTFRCDPISEHNRLYWYRQTLGQGPEFLTYFQNEAQLEKSRLLSDRFSAERPKGSFSTLEIQRTEQGDSAMYLCASSLVPGGEYEQYFGPGTRLTVT.

This clone occurred a few times. This chain uses TRBV5-1 with TRBJ2-7, with 7 bases aligning to TRBD1. Looked up from germline, CDR1 is SGHRS and CDR2 is YFSETQ. This CDR3 has 15 residues. V lost 0 bases, J lost 3 bases, and 6 bases stayed unmatched. Written as DNA, the CDR3 is TGCGCCAGCAGCTTGGCCGGGACAGACAACTACGAGCAGTACTTC. The encoded protein is CASSLAGTDNYEQYF.

This clone was seen only a few times. The chain is built from TRBV30 and TRBJ1-6; TRBD1 matches at 7 bases. Germline V gene lookup returns CDR1 GTSNPN and CDR2 SVGIG (reference sequence). The junction had 8 bases not matched to a gene; V was cut back by 2 bases and J by 10 bases. CDR3 length equals 14 residues. The CDR3 nucleotides are TGTGCCTGGAGTAGCGGACAGGTGGACTCACCCCTCCACTTT. It yields the protein CAWSSGQVDSPLHF.

On this clone itself: Distinct nucleotide sequences in the sample also encode this CDR3. This chain links TRBV14 with TRBJ2-7; D unclear. V lost 1 base and J 5 bases, leaving 3 bases between the germline ends. Germline CDR1 reads SGHDN; CDR2 reads FVKESK. The CDR3 has 11 residues. Written as DNA, the CDR3 is TGTGCCAGCAGCCAAGTTAACGAGCAGTACTTC. As protein: CASSQVNEQYF.

This clone was counted a few times. The chain combines TRBV7-9 with TRBJ2-1; possibly TRBD1 for D (6 bases). Germline CDR1 is SEHNR and CDR2 is FQNEAQ (reference sequence). Trimming stripped 8 bases from V and 6 bases from J, with 17 bases between. There are 14 residues in the CDR3. The CDR3: CASGLGASPNEQFF. The CDR3 DNA is TGTGCCAGCGGCCTGGGGGCTAGCCCCAATGAGCAGTTCTTC.